This T cell receptor (beta chain) derives from a study of T-cell reconstitution after alpha-beta-depleted transplantation in children. Study-wide results and caveats: At the one-year point after transplant, T-cell counts and TCRbeta diversity were found to come mostly from T cells that had been newly produced. Reports say that about two months after transplant, the alpha-beta T cells came out of several hundred graft clones that had expanded. Day-60 TCRbeta diversity that was high in some patients was derived from surviving recipient T cells and thymic progenitors.

Using unique molecular identifiers, the investigators prepared the TCRbeta library. MiXCR, applied by TCRdb to the PCR reads, yields one record per CDR3 protein. The data contain hundreds of thousands of distinct CDR3 sequences, about 10% of them singletons. In this sample, this clonotype turned up a few times. The antigen remains undetermined. The sequence was collected from a child aged 2-9 years with inherited bone marrow failure, due to receive a stem cell transplant. Specimen: PBMCs, collected before TCRalphabeta/CD19-depleted stem cell transplant.

CDR3 sequence reads: CASSAGTGGLIYPFSGNTIYF. Written as DNA, the CDR3 is TGTGCCAGCAGTGCCGGGACAGGGGGACTTATATACCCCTTCTCTGGAAACACCATATATTTT. The chain has TRBV28 and TRBJ1-3; 11 bases match TRBD1. The length of the CDR3 is 21 residues. V dropped 5 bases and J dropped 0; count of bases not matched to a gene: 18. Germline assignment: CDR1 MDHEN and CDR2 SYDVKM.